This T cell receptor (beta chain) was recovered during a study of OX40 agonist ivuxolimab in advanced cancers. Notes on the research overall: Ivuxolimab was an agonistic, fully human IgG2 monoclonal antibody directed against OX40 (CD134), a costimulatory receptor. Intravenous ivuxolimab was administered to patients every 2 weeks at six dose levels: 0.01, 0.1, 0.3, 1.5, 3 and 10 mg/kg. Of the roughly 52 dose-escalation patients, hepatocellular carcinoma was present in approximately 20, melanoma in approximately 15, renal cell carcinoma in 9 and head and neck cancer in 9. In the dose-escalation cohort, more than 75% of patients were male, and the mean age was about 55 years, with a range of about 20 to 79. Prior anti-PD-1, anti-PD-L1 or anti-CTLA-4 therapy was permitted, and about 40% of dose-escalation patients had received checkpoint inhibitors. Partial responses occurred in three dose-escalation patients, of whom one had hepatocellular carcinoma and two had cutaneous melanoma. Peripheral TCRbeta sequencing aimed to test whether ivuxolimab altered TCR sequence diversity and caused clonal T-cell expansion. The paper covers the monotherapy dose-escalation part of the phase I ivuxolimab trial, which included N of about 56 patients.

For sequencing of the TCRbeta CDR3 region, genomic DNA was extracted from the sorted cells. The immunoSEQ Assay was used to sequence the TCRbeta CDR3 regions. Drawn from immuneACCESS, this table holds only the in-frame rearrangements with V and J called that TCRdb kept. Clones are partly lost; checked studies trace under half to an unresolved V gene and leave the rest unexplained. The sample table shows about 61,000 clones, and 70% to 90% are seen once. The ten biggest clones cover roughly 0.5% of the sample. What the study reported, not specific to this receptor: Partial responders in the 0.1-3.0 mg/kg groups had among the lowest normalized peripheral clonal expansion, especially among CD8+ T cells. Low levels of normalized T-cell clonal expansion were also seen in some patients who did not respond. After ivuxolimab, expanded clones were on average more numerous among CD8+ T cells than among CD4+ T cells. The antigen specificity of the clonally expanded peripheral T cells was not determined. At doses of 0.1 to 3.0 mg/kg, clonal expansion of both CD4+ and CD8+ blood T cells was observed from baseline to week 6.

As concerns this clone: It has no known antigen specificity. No base quality information exists; no much larger clone differs at one position.

Patients with autoimmune disease history or receiving systemic immunosuppression were excluded from the trial. Peripheral blood for TCR sequencing was collected from all dose cohorts at baseline, on cycle 4 day 1, and on cycle 7 day 1. The samples were drawn from a first-in-human, open-label, multicenter phase I dose-escalation trial of ivuxolimab. Adults with locally advanced or metastatic head and neck squamous cell, hepatocellular, melanoma or renal cell carcinoma were enrolled in the trial. Before TCR sequencing, CD4+ and CD8+ T cells were separately sorted from peripheral blood. The specimen was CD4+ or CD8+ T cells sorted from blood, collected in a trial of the OX40 agonist ivuxolimab. This TCR was recovered from an adult with an advanced solid tumor such as melanoma, head and neck, liver or kidney cancer.

CDR3 reads: CASSPLAGGRETQYF. The DNA is as follows: TGTGCCAGCAGCCCCTTAGCGGGGGGGCGGGAGACCCAGTACTTC. The chain was built from TRBV5-4 and TRBJ2-5; TRBD2 matches 11 bases in the middle. Reading from cysteine to phenylalanine, the CDR3 counts 15 amino acids. The entry retains the CDR3 DNA only, 45 bases that are in frame from base 1. The germline V gene (reference sequence) gives CDR1 as SGHNT and CDR2 as YYREEE. The germline V end is reduced by 4 bases and the J end by 5 bases; junction bases left unmatched: 7.